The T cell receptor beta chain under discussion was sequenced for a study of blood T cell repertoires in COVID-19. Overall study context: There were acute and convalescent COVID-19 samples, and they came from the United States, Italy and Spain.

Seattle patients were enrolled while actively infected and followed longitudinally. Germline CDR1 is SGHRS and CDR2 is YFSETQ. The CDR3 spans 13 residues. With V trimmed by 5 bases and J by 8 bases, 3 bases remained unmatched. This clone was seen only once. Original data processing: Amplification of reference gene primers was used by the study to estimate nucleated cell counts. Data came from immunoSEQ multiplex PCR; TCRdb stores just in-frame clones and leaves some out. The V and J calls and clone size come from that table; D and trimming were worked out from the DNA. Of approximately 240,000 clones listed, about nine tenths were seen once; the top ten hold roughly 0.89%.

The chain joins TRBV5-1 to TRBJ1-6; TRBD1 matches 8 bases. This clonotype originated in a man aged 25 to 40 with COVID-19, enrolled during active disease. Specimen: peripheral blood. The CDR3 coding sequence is TGCGCCAGCAGGGACAGGGTGGATTCACCCCTCCACTTT. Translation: CASRDRVDSPLHF.